This TCR beta chain was profiled in a study of cytomegalovirus exposure and HLA in healthy donors. Study-wide context: A prior study identified just under 120 million unique TCR beta sequences from 200 million or so T cells.

There are a few counts of this clone. The antigen is not known. Both 60 Vbeta primers and 13 Jbeta primers went into the PCR. Sequencing was performed with immunoSEQ multiplex PCR; in TCRdb, only in-frame clones are kept and a portion is missing. The sample shows more than 100,000 clones, roughly four fifths of them seen only once. Germline V gene data show CDR1 as MNHEY and CDR2 as SMNVEV (reference sequence). The CDR3 is 14 residues long. V gave up 4 bases and J gave up 3 bases; unmatched junction bases: 4. Regarding the study as a whole: With further analysis later on, most CMV-associated TCR beta chains appeared HLA-restricted. High specificity and sensitivity for cytomegalovirus status were reported for the classifier.

The TCR sequence derives from a woman aged 25 to 39 in good health and CMV-seropositive. Sequencing used PBMCs. The genes are TRBV27 and TRBJ1-2; 8 bases map to TRBD1. CDR3 DNA sequence: TGTGCCAGCAGTTCCCAGGGGGCGGACTATGGCTACACCTTC. It yields the protein CASSSQGADYGYTF.